This T cell receptor beta chain appears in the sequencing data of a study of T-cell reconstitution after alpha-beta-depleted transplantation in children. This clonotype was recorded a few times. Its specificity is not known. Molecular barcoding with unique molecular identifiers was used for the TCRbeta library. From the PCR reads, TCRdb called clonotypes with MiXCR, one entry per CDR3 protein. The repertoire holds approximately 800,000 distinct CDR3 sequences, with roughly 15% as singletons. Study-level points and caveats: Once a year had passed after transplant, T-cell counts and diversity came mostly from newly produced T cells. Surviving recipient cells, namely T cells and thymic progenitors, were the source of high day-60 TCRbeta diversity in some patients. Expanded clones from the graft, numbering several hundred, reportedly supplied alpha-beta T cells about two months after transplant.

The V gene end was trimmed by 8 bases and the J gene end by 4 bases; junction bases not matched to a gene: 6. Per germline, CDR1 WSHSY and CDR2 SAAADI. CDR3 length equals 13 residues. V is TRBV10-2 and J is TRBJ2-7, with 9 bases that match TRBD2. Sequences were derived from PBMCs, mostly from graft donor cells, sampled 360 days after TCRalphabeta/CD19-depleted stem cell transplant. The TCR comes from a male patient younger than 18 who had a stem cell transplant for acute lymphoblastic leukemia, so the T cells may come from the graft donor. CDR3 loop: CASGASGKYEQYF. CDR3 DNA: TGCGCCAGCGGGGCTAGCGGGAAGTACGAGCAGTACTTC.